This entry features one T cell receptor (beta chain) sequence. Germline V lookup: CDR1 LGHDT, CDR2 YNNKEL (reference sequence). CDR3 length: 16 residues. Losses at the gene ends were 4 bases for V and 2 bases for J; bases not matched to a gene: 8. Measured with immunoSEQ multiplex PCR; TCRdb has only the in-frame clones, and not every one. The sample contains 70,000 to 90,000 clones, 94% of which appear only once. The data derive from a study of control samples from healthy donors and cancer patients. This chain joins TRBV3-1 (or the pseudogene TRBV3-2) and TRBJ2-5; 9 bases fit TRBD2. Sequencing input: blood. This TCR was sampled from a woman younger than 30 in good health. The CDR3 coding sequence is TGTGCCAGCAGCCCCCCGGGACTAGCCCTACAAGAGACCCAGTACTTC. Amino acid sequence: CASSPPGLALQETQYF.